This TCR beta chain appears in the sequencing data of a study of T cells in localized non-small cell lung cancer. Broader study findings: Among the tissues sampled, uninvolved adjacent lung had the highest T cell clonality, above tumor. Longer overall survival accompanied higher blood T cell density. Out of the top 100 tumor clones, a median approximately 61 were seen in adjacent lung. Multi-region tumor sequencing was not done, so intratumor heterogeneity could not be excluded.

For this clone: As yet, its antigen is unknown.

Method: immunoSEQ multiplex PCR; TCRdb's copy keeps in-frame clones and lacks some. The table lists fewer than 12,000 clones, under 55% of them singletons. The source is a woman aged 35 to 75 with stage II squamous cell lung carcinoma. The starting material was lymph node tissue, obtained before any cancer treatment.

CDR3 region: CASSPVKGNSPLHF. The CDR3 nucleotides are TGTGCCAGCAGCCCGGTAAAAGGGAATTCACCCCTCCACTTT. The chain uses TRBV11-3 and TRBJ1-6; no clear D. The V gene lost 5 bases and the J gene lost 7 bases, with 12 bases spanning the gap. Per the germline V gene, CDR1 is SGHNT and CDR2 is YENEEA. CDR3 size: 14 residues.